This note documents a single T cell receptor (beta chain) sequence. 13 Jbeta primers and 60 Vbeta primers were used for the PCR. Assay used: immunoSEQ multiplex PCR; TCRdb lists only in-frame clones, some missing. The table has under 150,000 clones, over 65% seen once. This record belongs to a study of cytomegalovirus exposure and HLA in healthy donors. The CDR3 is 15 residues long. Germline V CDR1 and CDR2: SGHVS, FQNEAQ. With 4 bases removed from V and 0 bases from J, the gap between germline ends came to 12 bases. The chain uses TRBV7-8 and TRBJ1-1; no clear D. Sequencing was carried out using PBMCs. This clonotype was obtained from a woman between 18 and 29 years old in good health and CMV-seronegative. The CDR3 region is CASSSRSGVNTEAFF. The CDR3 region has the DNA TGTGCCAGCAGCTCCCGGAGCGGAGTGAACACTGAAGCTTTCTTT.